The 5 T cell receptor beta chains below were found in one sample sequenced in a study of T cell responses to AZD1222 COVID-19 vaccine. Profiled with immunoSEQ multiplex PCR; TCRdb holds only in-frame clones, not every one. The table includes more than 75,000 clones, more than 85% detected once. Source: peripheral blood, taken on day 0 of AZD1222 vaccination. These receptor sequences come from an adult in good health.

The chain combines TRBV7-2 with TRBJ1-1; D call uncertain. V lost 4 bases and J lost 3, with 9 bases in between. The CDR3 runs 13 residues. Germline CDR1 is SGHTA and CDR2 is FQGNSA. The CDR3: CASSSNGYTEAFF. The DNA of the CDR3 is TGTGCCAGCAGCTCGAATGGGTACACTGAAGCTTTCTTT.

V usage is TRBV7-3 and J usage is TRBJ2-5; tentatively, D is TRBD2 (5 bases). This CDR3 has 15 amino acids. Germline V gives CDR1 SGHTA, CDR2 FQGTGA. Trimming removed 6 bases from V and 9 bases from J, with 23 bases in between. The CDR3 sequence: CASRPLGQPFGAQYF. CDR3 in DNA: TGTGCCAGCAGACCTCTAGGGCAGCCGTTCGGGGCCCAGTACTTC.

This sequence joins TRBV29-1 and TRBJ2-7, with 8 bases that match TRBD2. V trimming: 7 bases; J trimming: 7 bases; junction bases outside the gene matches: 15. CDR1 SQVTM and CDR2 ANQGSEA come from the germline V gene. This CDR3 spans 14 amino acids. The CDR3 nucleotides read TGCAGCGCCTCTCGGGGGGGGGCCGCGTTGGAGCAGTACTTC. Protein: CSASRGGAALEQYF.

Written as DNA, the CDR3 is TGTGCCAGCAGTGGGAGAGCCATTCAAGAGACCCAGTACTTC. This gives the protein CASSGRAIQETQYF. The V call is TRBV5-8, the J call TRBJ2-5, with D perhaps TRBD2 (5 bases). The CDR3 consists of 14 residues. Deletions cut 5 bases from V and 2 bases from J, with 13 bases between. The germline CDR1 and CDR2 sequences are SGHTS and YDEGEE.

This chain joins TRBV28 and TRBJ1-1, with no clear D. V was trimmed by 6 bases and J by 5 bases, leaving 16 bases between them. CDR3 length: 14 amino acids. The germline CDR1 and CDR2 sequences are MDHEN and SYDVKM. DNA of the CDR3: TGTGCCAGCAGCTTCCGGAGCGTGGGAACTGAAGCTTTCTTT. This sequence encodes CASSFRSVGTEAFF.